Listed here are 3 T cell receptor beta chains from one sample, sequenced in a study of spatial heterogeneity in lung cancer. Time point indicated: sample taken at primary tumor resection. TCRdb reprocessed the 5' RACE reads with MiXCR, giving one entry per CDR3 protein. The sample carries almost 450 distinct CDR3 sequences, less than 12% recorded once. The specimen was normal lung tissue next to the tumor, collected at surgery. These receptors all stem from a female donor with early-stage non-small cell lung cancer.

This clonotype was counted only a few times. The V and J genes are TRBV7-9 and TRBJ2-7; the D call may be TRBD1 or TRBD2 (5 bases each). The V end lost 3 bases, the J end lost 2 bases, and 11 bases lay between the germline ends. The CDR3 has 14 residues. Germline CDR1 and CDR2: SEHNR and FQNEAQ (reference sequence). Written as DNA, the CDR3 is TGTGCCAGCAGCTTGGGGACCGCTACCTACGAGCAGTACTTC. Translation: CASSLGTATYEQYF.

Judged by abundance, this clonotype is medium-sized. This sequence joins TRBV2 and TRBJ2-7; 10 positions agree with TRBD2. The V gene end was trimmed by 6 bases and the J gene end by 13 bases; junction bases not matched to a gene: 12. The V gene's germline CDR1 is SNHLY and CDR2 FYNNEI. The CDR3 covers 13 residues. The CDR3 region is CASSRPNSGRPYF. In DNA, the CDR3 is TGTGCCAGCAGCCGACCTAATAGCGGGAGGCCTTACTTC.

In this sample, this clonotype turned up a few times. The chain links TRBV2 to TRBJ2-1; D is ambiguous. V was pared by 6 bases and J by 0 bases, with 12 bases between. Germline V gives CDR1 SNHLY, CDR2 FYNNEI. The CDR3 is 15 amino acids. CDR3 sequence (DNA): TGTGCCAGCAGCTATTCTACGATCTCCTACAATGAGCAGTTCTTC. Amino acids: CASSYSTISYNEQFF.